This is a list of T cell receptor beta chains from one sample in a study of cytomegalovirus exposure and HLA in healthy donors. Generated by immunoSEQ multiplex PCR, the TCRdb table keeps only in-frame clones and is missing some. The table includes 100,000 to 150,000 clones, 65% to 90% detected once. The sequenced material came from PBMCs. Receptor source: a girl aged 2 to 10 in good health and CMV-seronegative. Each CDR3 is given with its conserved first and last residue. The D gene is left open where the match is weak. Clone size is stated in some rows and not others, as once, few, many or a class when expanded.

V gene	D gene	clone size	J gene	CDR3 DNA	CDR3 protein
TRBV7-3	.	.	TRBJ2-3	TGTGCCAGCAGCCCTGGACTCGCCACAGATACGCAGTATTTT	CASSPGLATDTQYF
TRBV7-3	TRBD1	.	TRBJ1-1	TGTGCCAGCAGCGGGGGACAGGGCCACACTGAAGCTTTCTTT	CASSGGQGHTEAFF
TRBV5-6	.	.	TRBJ2-2	TGTGCCAGCAGCACGGGACACCGTACCGGGGAGCTGTTTTTT	CASSTGHRTGELFF
TRBV5-1	.	.	TRBJ1-2	TGCGCCAGCAGCTTGGAAGCAGGGGCTAACTATGGCTACACCTTC	CASSLEAGANYGYTF
TRBV28	.	.	TRBJ2-7	TGTGCCAGCAGTTTATCTAGGAACCGCGTCTACGAGCAGTACTTC	CASSLSRNRVYEQYF
TRBV5-4	.	.	TRBJ1-5	TGTGCCAGCAGCTTTTGGGGGCATTTTTCTAGCAATCAGCCCCAGCATTTT	CASSFWGHFSSNQPQHF
TRBV10-3	TRBD2	.	TRBJ2-5	TGTGCCATCAGTGTGGTCGAGGTGGCGGGGGGGCCTCGAGGAGAGACCCAGTACTTC	CAISVVEVAGGPRGETQYF
TRBV27	.	.	TRBJ2-7	TGTGCCAGCAGCTACACCGGGACTTGGAGCTCCTACGAGCAGTACTTC	CASSYTGTWSSYEQYF
TRBV11-2	.	.	TRBJ2-7	TGTGCCAGCAGATTGGTCCCAACCGCGCCCTACGAGCAGTACTTC	CASRLVPTAPYEQYF
TRBV7-3	TRBD2	.	TRBJ2-7	TGTGCCAGCAGCTTAGGCCCTAGCGGGATCTACGAGCAGTACTTC	CASSLGPSGIYEQYF
TRBV27	TRBD1	.	TRBJ1-2	TGTGCCAGCAGTTTATCCACCGGGACAGGGAACTATGGCTACACCTTC	CASSLSTGTGNYGYTF
TRBV27	TRBD2	.	TRBJ2-7	TGTGCCAGCGCCCCGGGGGGTTTGTACGAGCAGTACTTC	CASAPGGLYEQYF
TRBV18	TRBD1	.	TRBJ1-1	TGTGCCAGCTCACAAAACGGACAGGGGGCTTTTACTGAAGCTTTCTTT	CASSQNGQGAFTEAFF
TRBV7-2	TRBD2	.	TRBJ2-7	TGTGCCAGCAGCAAAAGCGGGGTTGCGCCCGCCTACGAGCAGTACTTC	CASSKSGVAPAYEQYF
TRBV7-9	.	once	TRBJ1-5	TGTGCCAGCAGCTTTGACGGGGTCGCTGGGCCCCAGCATTTT	CASSFDGVAGPQHF
TRBV5-1	TRBD1	once	TRBJ1-4	TGCGCCAGCAGCTTAACCGGGACAGGGGATGAAAAACTGTTTTTT	CASSLTGTGDEKLFF
TRBV7-3	.	.	TRBJ1-6	TGTGCCAGCAGCCATAGCTCTGCTGGTTCACCCCTCCACTTT	CASSHSSAGSPLHF
TRBV2	.	.	TRBJ2-5	TGTGCCAGCAGTGGACTAGTGGAAGAGACCCAGTACTTC	CASSGLVEETQYF
TRBV7-3	TRBD2	.	TRBJ2-7	TGTGCCAGCGCGACTAGCGGGGGAACCAGCGAGCAGTACTTC	CASATSGGTSEQYF
TRBV15	.	.	TRBJ2-5	TGTGCCACCAGCAGAGAGATTAAACAGGCGTACCAAGAGACCCAGTACTTC	CATSREIKQAYQETQYF
TRBV18	TRBD2	.	TRBJ2-1	TGTGCCAGCTCACTAGCGGGGGCCCTCAATGAGCAGTTCTTC	CASSLAGALNEQFF
TRBV29-1	.	once	TRBJ1-2	TGCAGCGTTGTCCGCGGACTGTCGTATGGCTACACCTTC	CSVVRGLSYGYTF
TRBV5-1	.	.	TRBJ2-7	TGCGCCAGCAGCTTGGCGTCTACCCCTTCCTACGAGCAGTACTTC	CASSLASTPSYEQYF
TRBV5-1	.	few	TRBJ1-1	TGCGCCAGCAGCCCATGGCAGGGTAAAAACACTGAAGCTTTCTTT	CASSPWQGKNTEAFF
TRBV6-4	.	once	TRBJ1-2	TGTGCCAGCAGGGGTACGGACCGAGGTAGGAGGTATGGCTACACCTTC	CASRGTDRGRRYGYTF
TRBV6-1	TRBD2	.	TRBJ2-1	TGTGCCAATTCCGGGACTAGCCTCTCCGAGCAGTTCTTC	CANSGTSLSEQFF
TRBV11-2	.	.	TRBJ1-4	TGTGCCAGCAGCTGGGGGCGTGGGGGACCTAATGAAAAACTGTTTTTT	CASSWGRGGPNEKLFF
TRBV28	.	.	TRBJ2-3	TGTGCCAGCAGTTGGGAGTGGAGGGGTGGTGTACGATATACAGATACGCAGTATTTT	CASSWEWRGGVRYTDTQYF
TRBV5-1	TRBD2	.	TRBJ2-7	TGCGCCAGCAGCGAAACTAGCGGGAGCTACGAGCAGTACTTC	CASSETSGSYEQYF
TRBV7-9	TRBD2	.	TRBJ2-3	TGTGCCAGCAGCCCCCGGACTAGCGGGAGTACAGATACGCAGTATTTT	CASSPRTSGSTDTQYF
TRBV13	.	.	TRBJ1-1	TGTGCCAGCAGCTTAGGTTCGGGATCGACTGAAGCTTTCTTT	CASSLGSGSTEAFF
TRBV4-2	.	many	TRBJ1-1	TGTGCCAGCAGCCAAGATCGGGGGGGAGGTGAAGCTTTCTTT	CASSQDRGGGEAFF
TRBV20-1	.	.	TRBJ1-4	TGCAGTGCTTCCCAGGGGGAAAAACTGTTTTTT	CSASQGEKLFF
TRBV25-1	.	.	TRBJ1-2	TGTGCCAGCAGTGAATATGGCTTCGGCTACACCTTC	CASSEYGFGYTF
TRBV30	.	few	TRBJ1-2	TGTGCCTGGAGTCCCGGGACTAACTATGGCTACACCTTC	CAWSPGTNYGYTF
TRBV10-2	.	.	TRBJ1-4	TGCGCCAGCAGTCCTGGCGGGGAGAGTGAAAAACTGTTTTTT	CASSPGGESEKLFF
TRBV18	TRBD1	.	TRBJ1-2	TGTGCCAGCTCACCACCCGACAGGGTTACTTACTATGGCTACACCTTC	CASSPPDRVTYYGYTF
TRBV5-6	.	.	TRBJ1-1	TGTGCCAGCAGCTTGGGTCAGGGTTCCACTGAAGCTTTCTTT	CASSLGQGSTEAFF
TRBV2	.	.	TRBJ2-7	TGTGCCAGCAGTGACCCGGTCTTCTCCTACGAGCAGTACTTC	CASSDPVFSYEQYF
TRBV19	.	.	TRBJ2-5	TGTGCCAGTAGTTTGCGGCGGGCGCCGGAGACCCAGTACTTC	CASSLRRAPETQYF
TRBV29-1	.	.	TRBJ2-6	TGCAGCTCGTATATAGGGGCCAACGTCCTGACTTTC	CSSYIGANVLTF
TRBV12-5	TRBD1	once	TRBJ2-7	TGTGCTAGTGGTTTGGTACTAGGACAGGAACCCTACGAGCAGTACTTC	CASGLVLGQEPYEQYF
TRBV7-2	TRBD1	.	TRBJ2-1	TGTGCCAGCAGCTTAGTGTCAGGGGGCGCGTGGCAGTTCTTC	CASSLVSGGAWQFF
TRBV18	TRBD2	.	TRBJ2-3	TGTGCCAGCTCACCGCTAGCGGGAGGCAACACAGATACGCAGTATTTT	CASSPLAGGNTDTQYF
TRBV6-1	TRBD1	.	TRBJ2-7	TGTGCCAGCAGCAGACAAAACAGGGGGGTTGGGGAGCAGTACTTC	CASSRQNRGVGEQYF
TRBV6-1	.	.	TRBJ2-1	TGTGCCAGCAGTGGAGGGGGGGCCTACAATGAGCAGTTCTTC	CASSGGGAYNEQFF
TRBV18	.	.	TRBJ1-1	TGTGCCAGCATCCAGGGGACTGAAGCTTTCTTT	CASIQGTEAFF
TRBV27	TRBD1	.	TRBJ1-6	TGTGCCAGCAGGCCGGACAGGGTCAATTCACCCCTCCACTTT	CASRPDRVNSPLHF
TRBV2	.	.	TRBJ2-3	TGTGCCAGCTTGCGGATGGCAGATACGCAGTATTTT	CASLRMADTQYF
TRBV27	.	.	TRBJ2-1	TGTGCCAGCAGGGCTAGCGCCGCCTACAATGAGCAGTTCTTC	CASRASAAYNEQFF
TRBV2	.	.	TRBJ2-5	TGTGCCAGCAGTAAGGGGCCGGGGGCCCAGTACTTC	CASSKGPGAQYF
TRBV14	TRBD1	.	TRBJ2-3	TGTGCCAGCAGCCAATGGGTAGGGGGCCTAGATACGCAGTATTTT	CASSQWVGGLDTQYF
TRBV4-3	.	.	TRBJ1-1	TGCGCCAGCAGCCAAGAACCGGGTATGAACACTGAAGCTTTCTTT	CASSQEPGMNTEAFF
TRBV19	.	.	TRBJ1-1	TGTGCCAGTAGTATAGCGTTGAACACTGAAGCTTTCTTT	CASSIALNTEAFF